This T cell receptor beta chain was retrieved from a study of blood T cell repertoires in COVID-19. Repertoires were generated with immunoSEQ multiplex PCR, while TCRdb's copy carries only in-frame clones and drops some. The table includes 150,000 to 200,000 clones, approximately 84% detected once. V shed 4 bases and J 10 bases; nucleotides not matched to a gene: 8. The CDR3 is 15 amino acids. Germline-derived CDR1 and CDR2 are SGHDT and YYEEEE. Sequenced sample: peripheral blood. The V call is TRBV5-6, the J call TRBJ2-1; 13 bases fit TRBD2. The origin of this receptor is a man between 35 and 55 years old who had recovered from COVID-19. CDR3 coding DNA: TGTGCCAGCAGCACCGGACTAGCGGGGGCCTGGGAGCAGTTCTTC. It specifies CASSTGLAGAWEQFF.